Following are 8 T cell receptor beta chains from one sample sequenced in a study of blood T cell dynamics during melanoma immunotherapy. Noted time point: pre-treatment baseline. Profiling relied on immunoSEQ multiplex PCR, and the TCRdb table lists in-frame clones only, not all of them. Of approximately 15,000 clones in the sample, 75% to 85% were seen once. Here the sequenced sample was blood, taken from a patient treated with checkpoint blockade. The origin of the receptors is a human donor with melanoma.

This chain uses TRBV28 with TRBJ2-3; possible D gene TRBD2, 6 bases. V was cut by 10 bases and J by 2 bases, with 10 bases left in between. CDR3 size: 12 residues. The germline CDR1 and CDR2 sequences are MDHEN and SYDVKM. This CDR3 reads CATGLYTDTQYF. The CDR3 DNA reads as TGTGCCACCGGACTATACACAGATACGCAGTATTTT.

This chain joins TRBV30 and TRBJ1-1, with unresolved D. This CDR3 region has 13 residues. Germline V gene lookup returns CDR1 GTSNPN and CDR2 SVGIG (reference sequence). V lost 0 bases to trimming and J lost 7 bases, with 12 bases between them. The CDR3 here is CAWSVNSHGEAFF. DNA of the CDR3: TGTGCCTGGAGTGTTAATTCGCACGGTGAAGCTTTCTTT.

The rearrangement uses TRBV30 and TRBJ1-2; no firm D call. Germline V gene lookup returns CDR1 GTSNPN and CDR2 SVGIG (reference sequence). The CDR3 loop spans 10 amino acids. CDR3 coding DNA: TGTGTGGGGAAAATGGGCGGCTACACCTTC. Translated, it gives CVGKMGGYTF. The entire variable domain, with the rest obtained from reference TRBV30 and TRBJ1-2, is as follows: SQTIHQWPATLVQPVGSPLSLECTVEGTSNPNLYWYRQAAGRGLQLLFYSVGIGQISSEVPQNLSASRPQDRQFILSSKKLLLSDSGFYLCVGKMGGYTFGSGTRLTVV.

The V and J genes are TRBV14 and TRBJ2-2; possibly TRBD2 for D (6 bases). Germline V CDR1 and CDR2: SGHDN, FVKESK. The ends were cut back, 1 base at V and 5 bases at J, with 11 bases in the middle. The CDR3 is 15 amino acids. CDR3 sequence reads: CASSQVEGPTGELFF. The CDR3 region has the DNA TGTGCCAGCAGCCAAGTGGAGGGACCGACCGGGGAGCTGTTTTTT.

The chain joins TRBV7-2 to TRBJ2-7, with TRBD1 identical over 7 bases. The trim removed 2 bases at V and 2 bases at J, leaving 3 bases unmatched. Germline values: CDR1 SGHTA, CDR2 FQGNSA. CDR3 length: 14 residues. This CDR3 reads CASSLWGTAYEQYF. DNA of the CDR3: TGTGCCAGCAGCTTATGGGGGACAGCCTACGAGCAGTACTTC. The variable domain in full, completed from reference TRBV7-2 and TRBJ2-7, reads GAGVSQSPSNKVTEKGKDVELRCDPISGHTALYWYRQSLGQGLEFLIYFQGNSAPDKSGLPSDRFSAERTGGSVSTLTIQRTQQEDSAVYLCASSLWGTAYEQYFGPGTRLTVT.

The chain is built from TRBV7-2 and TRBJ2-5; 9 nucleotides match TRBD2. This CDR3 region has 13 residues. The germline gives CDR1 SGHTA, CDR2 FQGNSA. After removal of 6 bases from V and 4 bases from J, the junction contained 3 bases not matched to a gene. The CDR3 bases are TGTGCCAGCAGTGCTAGCGGGGTAGAGACCCAGTACTTC. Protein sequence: CASSASGVETQYF.

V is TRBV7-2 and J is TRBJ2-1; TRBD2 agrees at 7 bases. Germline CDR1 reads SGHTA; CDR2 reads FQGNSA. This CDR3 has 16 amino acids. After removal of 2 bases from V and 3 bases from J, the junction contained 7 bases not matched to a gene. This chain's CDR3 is CASSLTGGSGYNEQFF. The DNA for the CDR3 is TGTGCCAGCAGCTTAACGGGGGGTAGCGGCTACAATGAGCAGTTCTTC.

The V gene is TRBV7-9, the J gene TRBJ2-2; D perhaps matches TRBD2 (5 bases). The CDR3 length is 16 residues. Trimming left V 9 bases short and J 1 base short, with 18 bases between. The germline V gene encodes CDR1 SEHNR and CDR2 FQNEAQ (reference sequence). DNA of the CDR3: TGTGCCAGTATACTAGACTCCTATCAGAACACCGGGGAGCTGTTTTTT. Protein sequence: CASILDSYQNTGELFF.